One sample yielded the 10 T cell receptor beta chains listed below, sequenced in a study of vaccination and CD4 T cells after COVID-19. CD4+ T cells that had been cultured provided DNA sequenced with the Oncomine TCR Beta short-read assay. TCRdb re-derived calls from the PCR reads in MiXCR, one entry per CDR3 protein. The sample gives some 11,000 distinct CDR3 sequences, 30% to 40% of which show up once; roughly 14% is in the top ten. Specified treatment: approximately 9-day PBMC culture with coronavirus spike peptide pools or control peptides (ViraFEST assay). What these receptors recognize is not known. This sample comprised CD4+ T cells from blood, cultured in vitro, obtained after SARS-CoV-2 vaccination. The receptors come from a human donor who had recovered from COVID-19.

By share, this clonotype counts as medium-sized (0.01 to 0.1%). The chain couples TRBV20-1 to TRBJ2-1; 10 bases align to TRBD2. Per the germline V gene, CDR1 is DFQATT and CDR2 is SNEGSKA (reference sequence). The CDR3 spans 18 residues. V was clipped by 6 bases and J by 4 bases; unmatched bases: 18. The CDR3 DNA reads TGCAGTGCGCCAAAACTTGAGCGGGAGGGCCCGTGGTACAATGAGCAGTTCTTC. This codes for CSAPKLEREGPWYNEQFF.

V and J are TRBV7-8 and TRBJ1-2, with TRBD1 matching over 11 bases. Germline assignment: CDR1 SGHVS and CDR2 FQNEAQ. The junction had 9 bases not matched to a gene; V was cut back by 4 bases and J by 8 bases. The CDR3 consists of 15 residues. The CDR3 DNA reads TGTGCCAGCAGCTCCCGGGACAGGGGGGGGATCGGCTACACCTTC. Its protein is CASSSRDRGGIGYTF.

The chain couples TRBV2 to TRBJ2-7; D call uncertain. The CDR3 is 14 residues long. Germline CDR1 is SNHLY and CDR2 is FYNNEI. V was cut by 5 bases and J by 2 bases, with 13 bases left in between. The CDR3 here is CASSWQDIAYEQYF. CDR3 nucleotide sequence: TGTGCCAGCAGTTGGCAGGATATCGCCTACGAGCAGTACTTC.

This clonotype was observed once. The chain combines TRBV14 with TRBJ2-7; 7 nucleotides agree with TRBD1. The CDR3 runs to 17 residues. CDR1 and CDR2 (germline): SGHDN, FVKESK. V lost 0 bases to trimming and J lost 1 base; unmatched junction nucleotides: 9. CDR3 in DNA: TGTGCCAGCAGCCAAGAAACCTTCCGGGACAGATCCTACGAGCAGTACTTC. This codes for CASSQETFRDRSYEQYF. The full variable domain, its missing parts supplied by reference TRBV14 and TRBJ2-7, is EAGVTQFPSHSVIEKGQTVTLRCDPISGHDNLYWYRRVMGKEIKFLLHFVKESKQDESGMPNNRFLAERTGGTYSTLKVQPAELEDSGVYFCASSQETFRDRSYEQYFGPGTRLTVT.

The gene calls are TRBV27 and TRBJ1-1, with D unclear. With 3 bases removed from V and 0 bases from J, the gap between germline ends came to 11 bases. Per the germline V gene, CDR1 is MNHEY and CDR2 is SMNVEV (reference sequence). CDR3 length: 15 amino acids. The CDR3 region has the DNA TGTGCCAGCAGTTTCCGGCGGGGAATGAACACTGAAGCTTTCTTT. It codes for CASSFRRGMNTEAFF.

This clonotype was observed a handful of times. V usage is TRBV6-1 and J usage is TRBJ1-1; 7 bases match TRBD1. The CDR3 spans 15 residues. The junction had 15 bases not matched to a gene; V was cut back by 6 bases and J by 8 bases. Germline V gene data show CDR1 as MNHNS and CDR2 as SASEGT. The DNA of the CDR3 is TGTGCCAGCAGGGAAAAACAGGGGCGCGTCCCCGAAGCTTTCTTT. Its protein product is CASREKQGRVPEAFF.

This chain uses TRBV7-9 with TRBJ2-2; D unclear. The CDR3 is made up of 14 amino acids. The germline CDR1 and CDR2 sequences are SEHNR and FQNEAQ (reference sequence). V was clipped by 3 bases and J by 2 bases, with 7 bases between them. In nucleotides, the CDR3 is TGTGCCAGCAGCTTTTTGGTTAACACCGGGGAGCTGTTTTTT. Translated, it gives CASSFLVNTGELFF.

This clonotype was detected only a few times. The chain employs TRBV4-3 and TRBJ1-5; D is unclear. The CDR3 sequence is 17 residues long. The V and J ends lost 1 base and 3 bases respectively, with 16 bases between them. CDR1 and CDR2 from the germline V gene are LGHNA and YSLEER. The CDR3, as DNA: TGCGCCAGCAGCCAAGCGATGGAGTCGGCGACCAATCAGCCCCAGCATTTT. Its protein is CASSQAMESATNQPQHF.

The chain couples TRBV28 to TRBJ1-5, with 7 nucleotides matching TRBD1. Germline CDR1 MDHEN, CDR2 SYDVKM. This CDR3 is built from 14 residues. With 4 bases clipped from V and 4 bases from J, the junction kept 4 bases outside the gene matches. In DNA, the CDR3 is TGTGCCAGCAGTTCGACAGGGAGGAATCAGCCCCAGCATTTT. Protein sequence: CASSSTGRNQPQHF.

The V call is TRBV6-2 or TRBV6-3, the J call TRBJ2-3; 13 bases match TRBD2. Germline V CDR1 and CDR2: MNHEY, SVGEGT. The CDR3 totals 18 residues. With V trimmed by 3 bases and J by 2 bases, 8 bases remained unmatched. The CDR3 bases are TGTGCCAGCAGTTATTATTTAGGACTAGCGGGAGTCACAGATACGCAGTATTTT. It yields the protein CASSYYLGLAGVTDTQYF.